The 23 T cell receptor beta chains below were found in one sample sequenced in a study of blood T cell repertoires in COVID-19. Data came from immunoSEQ multiplex PCR; TCRdb stores just in-frame clones and leaves some out. The table lists 140,000 to 150,000 clones, around 82% of them singletons. The specimen was peripheral blood. The receptor source for this set is a woman aged 45-60 years with acute or convalescent COVID-19.

The genes are TRBV2 and TRBJ1-5; D gene uncertain. The germline V gene encodes CDR1 SNHLY and CDR2 FYNNEI. There are 10 residues in the CDR3. The V end was cut by 8 bases, the J end by 7 bases, with 6 bases between. The CDR3 sequence: CASGRQPQHF. The CDR3 nucleotides read TGTGCCAGCGGGCGCCAGCCCCAGCATTTT.

V and J are TRBV27 and TRBJ1-2; 10 bases align to TRBD1. There are 15 residues in the CDR3. V lost 3 bases and J lost 4; bases outside the gene matches: 5. Germline-derived CDR1 and CDR2 are MNHEY and SMNVEV (reference sequence). DNA for the CDR3: TGTGCCAGCAGTTTCCTGGGACAGGGGAGCTATGGCTACACCTTC. Encoded protein: CASSFLGQGSYGYTF.

The chain employs TRBV7-9 and TRBJ1-5; possible D gene TRBD1, 5 bases. Per the germline V gene, CDR1 is SEHNR and CDR2 is FQNEAQ (reference sequence). The CDR3 runs 14 residues. V was pared by 2 bases and J by 2 bases, with 7 bases between. The CDR3 here is CASSLKGGNQPQHF. CDR3 sequence (DNA): TGTGCCAGCAGCTTAAAAGGGGGCAATCAGCCCCAGCATTTT.

The chain combines TRBV25-1 with TRBJ2-2; possibly TRBD2 for D (7 bases). The CDR3 consists of 16 residues. V lost 0 bases, J lost 5 bases, and 13 bases lay in between. Germline CDR1 MGHDK, CDR2 SYGVNS. The CDR3: CASSEYRGRGTGELFF. DNA for the CDR3: TGTGCCAGCAGTGAATATAGGGGGAGGGGTACCGGGGAGCTGTTTTTT.

V is TRBV13 and J is TRBJ2-5; D is undetermined. Trimming left V 3 bases short and J 2 bases short, with 7 bases between. CDR1 PRHDT and CDR2 FYEKMQ come from the germline V gene (reference sequence). The CDR3 covers 13 residues. This CDR3 reads CASSFPGQETQYF. For the CDR3, the DNA is TGTGCCAGCAGCTTTCCGGGTCAAGAGACCCAGTACTTC. The full variable domain, with the rest looked up from reference TRBV13 and TRBJ2-5, is AAGVIQSPRHLIKEKRETATLKCYPIPRHDTVYWYQQGPGQDPQFLISFYEKMQSDKGSIPDRFSAQQFSDYHSELNMSSLELGDSALYFCASSFPGQETQYFGPGTRLLVL.

This clone showed up just a few times. The chain links TRBV4-3 to TRBJ1-6; 8 positions match TRBD1. Per germline, CDR1 LGHNA and CDR2 YSLEER. V was pared by 0 bases and J by 4 bases, with 5 bases of the junction left unmatched. This CDR3 spans 17 amino acids. This CDR3 reads CASSQDIGTGYNSPLHF. The CDR3 DNA sequence: TGCGCCAGCAGCCAAGATATAGGGACAGGATATAATTCACCCCTCCACTTT.

This rearrangement joins TRBV7-2 to TRBJ2-7; TRBD1 aligns across 11 bases. Trimming took 0 bases from V and 4 from J; bases not matched to a gene: 8. Germline assignment: CDR1 SGHTA and CDR2 FQGNSA. This CDR3 is built from 17 residues. CDR3 region: CASSLALSGTGGYEQYF. CDR3 DNA: TGTGCCAGCAGCTTAGCGCTGTCTGGGACAGGGGGGTACGAGCAGTACTTC.

The chain joins TRBV29-1 to TRBJ2-1; TRBD1 aligns across 9 bases. This CDR3 is 13 amino acids long. J lost 8 bases, V lost 4 bases, and 6 bases had no gene match. The V gene's germline CDR1 is SQVTM and CDR2 ANQGSEA. DNA of the CDR3: TGCAGCGTTGTCAGGGACAGGGTCGATGAGCAGTTCTTC. It codes for CSVVRDRVDEQFF.

The rearrangement uses TRBV6-5 and TRBJ1-4, with 7 positions matching TRBD1. Germline lookup yields CDR1 MNHEY and CDR2 SVGAGI. The CDR3 consists of 13 residues. J was trimmed by 5 bases and V by 6 bases; bases with no gene match: 3. The CDR3 loop reads CASSRTGNEKLFF. As DNA, the CDR3 is TGTGCCAGCAGCCGGACAGGCAATGAAAAACTGTTTTTT.

The chain uses TRBV5-1 and TRBJ1-1, with 8 bases matching TRBD1. Germline V gene data show CDR1 as SGHRS and CDR2 as YFSETQ. The CDR3 covers 15 residues. The trim removed 4 bases at V and 4 bases at J, leaving 9 bases unmatched. The CDR3 region is CASSPRGQEGTEAFF. CDR3 in DNA: TGCGCCAGCAGCCCACGGGGACAGGAGGGCACTGAAGCTTTCTTT. Drawing the rest from reference TRBV5-1 and TRBJ1-1, the complete variable domain is KAGVTQTPRYLIKTRGQQVTLSCSPISGHRSVSWYQQTPGQGLQFLFEYFSETQRNKGNFPGRFSGRQFSNSRSEMNVSTLELGDSALYLCASSPRGQEGTEAFFGQGTRLTVV.

This clone was counted only a few times. Other DNA sequences within the sample encode an identical CDR3. The chain uses TRBV10-3 and TRBJ1-1, with 8 positions matching TRBD1. Germline V gene sequence: CDR1 ENHRY, CDR2 SYGVKD. The CDR3 contains 14 residues. Trimming cost V 6 bases and J 1 base; bases outside gene matches: 4. The DNA of the CDR3 is TGTGCCATCAGAACCGGGACAGGGAACACTGAAGCTTTCTTT. It yields the protein CAIRTGTGNTEAFF.

The V gene is TRBV5-1, the J gene TRBJ1-1, with 8 bases identical to TRBD1. The trim removed 0 bases at V and 0 bases at J, leaving 4 bases unmatched. The CDR3 length is 16 residues. CDR1 and CDR2 (germline): SGHRS, YFSETQ. CDR3 region: CASSLGQGIMNTEAFF. Written as DNA, the CDR3 is TGCGCCAGCAGCTTGGGACAGGGGATCATGAACACTGAAGCTTTCTTT. The full variable domain, with the rest looked up from reference TRBV5-1 and TRBJ1-1, is KAGVTQTPRYLIKTRGQQVTLSCSPISGHRSVSWYQQTPGQGLQFLFEYFSETQRNKGNFPGRFSGRQFSNSRSEMNVSTLELGDSALYLCASSLGQGIMNTEAFFGQGTRLTVV.

V usage is TRBV30 and J usage is TRBJ2-2, with D perhaps TRBD1 (6 bases). The V end was cut by 5 bases, the J end by 4 bases, with 14 bases between. This CDR3 region has 14 residues. Germline V gives CDR1 GTSNPN, CDR2 SVGIG (reference sequence). The CDR3 loop reads CAWSTGHFTGELFF. The CDR3 DNA is TGTGCCTGGTCCACGGGACACTTCACCGGGGAGCTGTTTTTT.

The chain employs TRBV11-1 and TRBJ2-3, with unresolved D. There are 13 residues in the CDR3. Trimming removed 2 bases at V and 8 bases at J, with 11 bases between. Germline V CDR1 and CDR2: SGHAT, FQDESV (reference sequence). CDR3 amino acids: CASSLPPTGTQYF. Written as DNA, the CDR3 is TGTGCCAGCAGCTTACCGCCTACGGGTACGCAGTATTTT.

The chain combines TRBV19 with TRBJ1-2, with D unclear. The length of the CDR3 is 14 residues. CDR1 and CDR2 (germline): LNHDA, SQIVND (reference sequence). The germline V and J ends were trimmed by 4 bases and 1 base, with 10 bases remaining between them. Here the CDR3 reads CASSTGLSNYGYTF. CDR3 DNA: TGTGCCAGTAGTACAGGACTGAGTAACTATGGCTACACCTTC.

The rearrangement links TRBV11-1 to TRBJ1-2, with TRBD1 matching 7 bases. CDR3 length equals 14 residues. With 5 bases clipped from V and 6 bases from J, the junction kept 9 bases outside the gene matches. Germline V gene lookup returns CDR1 SGHAT and CDR2 FQDESV (reference sequence). The CDR3 loop is CASSRQGTGDGYTF. For the CDR3, the DNA is TGTGCCAGCAGCAGACAGGGTACAGGCGATGGCTACACCTTC.

This chain uses TRBV12-3 or TRBV12-4 with TRBJ1-2, with TRBD1 matching 11 bases. This CDR3 is 13 amino acids long. V shed 8 bases and J 5 bases; nucleotides not matched to a gene: 4. The CDR3 is CASRTGGLYGYTF. DNA for the CDR3: TGTGCCAGCCGGACAGGGGGCTTGTATGGCTACACCTTC.

The chain employs TRBV5-6 and TRBJ2-7; D perhaps matches TRBD1 (6 bases). Per germline, CDR1 SGHDT and CDR2 YYEEEE. The V end lost 3 bases, the J end lost 3 bases, and 16 bases lay between the germline ends. The CDR3 is made up of 15 amino acids. The DNA for the CDR3 is TGTGCCAGCAGCTCCCTAATACAGGGCTTCTACGAGCAGTACTTC. This sequence encodes CASSSLIQGFYEQYF.

The gene calls are TRBV12-5 and TRBJ2-3; D is uncertain. The germline V and J ends were trimmed by 3 bases and 1 base, with 8 bases remaining between them. This CDR3 spans 14 amino acids. Germline V gene data show CDR1 as LGHNT and CDR2 as FRNRAP. The DNA of the CDR3 is TGTGCTAGTGGTTTTGGCTCTCGCACAGATACGCAGTATTTT. It translates to CASGFGSRTDTQYF.

The J gene is TRBJ1-5, the V gene TRBV7-2; no reliable D call. The CDR3 covers 15 residues. The germline gives CDR1 SGHTA, CDR2 FQGNSA. The V end was cut by 5 bases, the J end by 6 bases, with 17 bases between. The CDR3 here is CASSQREGRGQPQHF. CDR3 coding DNA: TGTGCCAGCAGCCAAAGGGAAGGCCGGGGTCAGCCCCAGCATTTT.

This rearrangement joins TRBV6-6 to TRBJ2-7; D uncertain. V lost 2 bases to trimming and J lost 3 bases, with 5 bases between them. The CDR3 spans 12 residues. Germline CDR1 reads MNHNY; CDR2 reads SVGAGI (reference sequence). This chain's CDR3 is CASSYSLYEQYF. CDR3 nucleotides: TGTGCCAGCAGTTACAGCCTCTACGAGCAGTACTTC.

V gene TRBV7-9 combines with J gene TRBJ2-3; D is ambiguous. CDR1 is SEHNR, CDR2 FQNEAQ, per germline (reference sequence). Trimming took off 5 bases at V and 4 bases at J, with 13 bases between the two ends. The CDR3 totals 14 residues. The CDR3 sequence: CASSLRGSPDTQYF. CDR3 bases: TGTGCCAGCAGCCTCCGAGGTAGTCCAGATACGCAGTATTTT.

This clone was found a few times. The rearrangement joins TRBV5-1 to TRBJ2-1, with 8 bases fitting TRBD1. The CDR3 is 12 amino acids. Germline trimming cut 2 bases from V and 10 bases from J; bases unmatched to any gene: 2. Germline V gene lookup returns CDR1 SGHRS and CDR2 YFSETQ. This chain's CDR3 is CASSLGQGEQFF. The CDR3, as DNA: TGCGCCAGCAGCTTAGGACAGGGAGAGCAGTTCTTC.